These 21 T cell receptor beta chains share one sample of origin, sequenced in a study of vaccination effects on CD4 cells after COVID-19. Data came from immunoSEQ multiplex PCR; TCRdb stores just in-frame clones and leaves some out. The sample carries tens of thousands of clones, 77% recorded once. Sequencing was preceded by expansion of antigen-specific CD4+ T cells with viral peptide pools in the ViraFEST assay. With around ten days of culture completed, CD4+ T cells were isolated. Among the vaccine recipients, none had a prior SARS-CoV-2 infection, and nucleocapsid antibodies were negative. Antigens of these TCRs are unknown. Sequencing was performed on CD4+ T cells from PBMCs cultured with HCoV-NL63 spike peptides, taken before COVID-19 vaccination. The receptors were sampled from a human donor who received a COVID-19 vaccine.

To note about this clone: A junction boundary mismatches the germline segment, possibly from a read error. The rearrangement links TRBV5-1 to TRBJ2-5; perhaps TRBD2 as D (7 bases). CDR3 length: 14 amino acids. The germline CDR1 and CDR2 sequences are SGHRS and YFSETQ. The CDR3 loop reads CASRLRGTTETQYF. The DNA for the CDR3 is TGCGCCAGCCGCTTGAGGGGGACTACCGAAACCCAGTACTTC.

Only a few counts were recorded for this clone. The chain carries TRBV9 and TRBJ1-3; 8 nucleotides align to TRBD1. The germline CDR1 and CDR2 sequences are SGDLS and YYNGEE. This CDR3 has 16 amino acids. V dropped 4 bases and J dropped 5; count of bases not matched to a gene: 11. The CDR3 bases are TGTGCCAGCAGCCTATCAACCGGACAGGGCCGAAACACCATATATTTT. This translates into CASSLSTGQGRNTIYF.

This sequence joins TRBV29-1 and TRBJ2-3; 7 bases align to TRBD2. After removal of 3 bases from V and 0 bases from J, the junction contained 3 bases not matched to a gene. From germline, CDR1 is SQVTM and CDR2 ANQGSEA. This CDR3 comprises 14 residues. CDR3 nucleotide sequence: TGCAGCGTTGAGCTAGCGGCTAGCACAGATACGCAGTATTTT. It yields the protein CSVELAASTDTQYF.

This clone has only a few counts. The chain recombines TRBV9 with TRBJ2-2; 11 bases line up with TRBD2. The J segment lost 3 bases and the V segment lost 0 bases, leaving 7 bases of the junction unmatched. The CDR3 has 18 amino acids. The germline V gene encodes CDR1 SGDLS and CDR2 YYNGEE. CDR3 sequence reads: CASSVGPSGGLYTGELFF. Here the CDR3 DNA reads TGTGCCAGCAGCGTAGGGCCTAGCGGGGGGCTGTACACCGGGGAGCTGTTTTTT.

The rearrangement uses TRBV3-1 (or the pseudogene TRBV3-2) and TRBJ1-1; D remains unclear. Trimming shortened V by 5 bases and J by 6 bases, and 10 bases separated the two germline ends. CDR1 is LGHDT and CDR2 is YNNKEL in the germline V gene (reference sequence). The CDR3 contains 12 residues. CDR3 coding DNA: TGTGCCAGCAGCAACGGAGTGGCTGAAGCTTTCTTT. It codes for CASSNGVAEAFF.

This clone was observed a few times. V is TRBV2 and J is TRBJ1-2; D gene unclear. The germline gives CDR1 SNHLY, CDR2 FYNNEI. Trimming cost V 10 bases and J 0 bases, with 18 bases left between them. The CDR3 contains 15 residues. The CDR3, as DNA: TGTGCCACGACCCGGGAGGGTACCTCTAACTATGGCTACACCTTC. Its protein product is CATTREGTSNYGYTF.

The chain has TRBV6-5 and TRBJ2-5; TRBD2 might be the D (6 bases). CDR1 and CDR2 (germline): MNHEY, SVGAGI. CDR3 size: 14 residues. Deletions cut 6 bases from V and 5 bases from J, with 16 bases between. CDR3 nucleotide sequence: TGTGCCAGCAGCCCCCCCGGGGGTAGGGAGACCCAGTACTTC. This encodes CASSPPGGRETQYF.

The chain recombines TRBV28 with TRBJ2-3, with TRBD1 identical over 7 bases. In germline, CDR1 is MDHEN, CDR2 SYDVKM. Losses at the gene ends were 3 bases for V and 1 base for J; bases not matched to a gene: 1. CDR3 length equals 14 residues. Here the CDR3 reads CASSFDRGTDTQYF. The CDR3 nucleotides are TGTGCCAGCAGTTTCGACAGGGGCACAGATACGCAGTATTTT.

CDR3 in amino acids: CASSSGTAYGYTF. DNA for the CDR3: TGTGCCAGCAGCTCAGGGACGGCCTATGGCTACACCTTC. V is TRBV28 and J is TRBJ1-2; perhaps TRBD1 as D (5 bases). The V end lost 6 bases, the J end lost 4 bases, and 12 bases lay between the germline ends. Germline-derived CDR1 and CDR2 are MDHEN and SYDVKM. The length of the CDR3 is 13 residues.

This clone appeared once. The chain links TRBV4-3 to TRBJ1-1; D remains unclear. The CDR3 covers 15 residues. Trimming removed 2 bases at V and 1 base at J, with 11 bases between. Germline CDR1 is LGHNA and CDR2 is YSLEER. CDR3 region: CASSQFFKGNTEAFF. The CDR3 DNA reads as TGCGCCAGCAGCCAATTTTTTAAGGGGAACACTGAAGCTTTCTTT.

This clone is a singleton in its sample. J is TRBJ1-5 and V is TRBV28, with 9 bases matching TRBD1. Looked up from germline, CDR1 is MDHEN and CDR2 is SYDVKM. Trimming removed 4 bases from V and 4 bases from J; junction bases left unmatched: 8. CDR3 length: 16 residues. CDR3 nucleotide sequence: TGTGCCAGCAGTTCGCCGACAGGGGGAGGGAATCAGCCCCAGCATTTT. Amino acids: CASSSPTGGGNQPQHF.

The chain has TRBV3-1 (or the pseudogene TRBV3-2) and TRBJ1-1; maybe TRBD1 (6 bases). The V and J ends lost 1 base and 12 bases respectively, with 12 bases between them. The V gene's germline CDR1 is LGHDT and CDR2 YNNKEL (reference sequence). The CDR3 contains 12 residues. CDR3 DNA sequence: TGTGCCAGCAGCCAAGCGGGACATTGGACTTTCTTT. Its protein product is CASSQAGHWTFF.

The CDR3 coding sequence is TGTGCCAGCAGCGCCGAAGGGGGGGGCCGAGGAGATACGCAGTATTTT. It yields the protein CASSAEGGGRGDTQYF. This sequence joins TRBV7-2 and TRBJ2-3; D may be TRBD2 (7 bases). The V and J ends lost 5 bases and 5 bases respectively, with 20 bases between them. Per germline, CDR1 SGHTA and CDR2 FQGNSA. The CDR3 has 16 amino acids.

Of note for this clone: In the same sample, other DNA sequences code for this CDR3. Written as DNA, the CDR3 is TGTGCCAGCAGTCGATCTGGAAACACCATATATTTT. It encodes CASSRSGNTIYF. The chain has TRBV6-5 and TRBJ1-3; no clear D gene. The V and J ends lost 5 bases and 1 base respectively, with 3 bases between them. The CDR3 has 12 amino acids. Germline V gene lookup returns CDR1 MNHEY and CDR2 SVGAGI.

The chain couples TRBV27 to TRBJ2-5; TRBD1 agrees at 9 bases. V was pared by 2 bases and J by 7 bases, with 8 bases of the junction left unmatched. This CDR3 has 15 residues. The germline CDR1 and CDR2 sequences are MNHEY and SMNVEV (reference sequence). The CDR3 region has the DNA TGTGCCAGCAGTTTAATGGGACGGGGACAGGGGACCCAGTACTTC. This codes for CASSLMGRGQGTQYF.

Only a few counts were recorded for this clone. The chain is built from TRBV2 and TRBJ1-6; D is unclear. CDR1 is SNHLY and CDR2 is FYNNEI in the germline V gene. The CDR3 contains 12 residues. Trimming removed 3 bases from V and 7 bases from J, with 4 bases in between. The CDR3: CASSERNSPLHF. CDR3 sequence (DNA): TGTGCCAGCAGTGAGAGGAATTCACCCCTCCACTTT.

The CDR3 DNA is TGTGCCAGGGCGGGGGTCTCTGGGGCCAACGTCCTGACTTTC. As protein: CARAGVSGANVLTF. The chain couples TRBV2 to TRBJ2-6; 7 bases are shared with TRBD2. The ends lost 9 bases at V and 0 bases at J; junction bases unmatched: 2. Germline V gives CDR1 SNHLY, CDR2 FYNNEI. The CDR3 length is 14 residues.

CDR3 amino acids: CASSVRGDTDTQYF. CDR3 DNA: TGTGCCAGCAGCGTTCGGGGTGACACAGATACGCAGTATTTT. The chain joins TRBV6-5 to TRBJ2-3, with TRBD2 as a possible D gene (5 bases). The CDR3 has 14 residues. The germline V gene has CDR1 MNHEY and CDR2 SVGAGI. V was shortened by 6 bases and J by 2 bases, with 12 bases between the two germline ends.

This clone was observed a single time. This chain links TRBV3-1 (or the pseudogene TRBV3-2) with TRBJ2-4; weak D call: TRBD2 (6 bases). CDR1 is LGHDT, CDR2 YNNKEL, per germline (reference sequence). V lost 6 bases, J lost 3 bases, and 9 bases lay in between. This CDR3 contains 13 residues. The CDR3 spells CASSTTSKNIQYF. The CDR3, as DNA: TGTGCCAGCAGTACGACTAGCAAAAACATTCAGTACTTC.

The chain couples TRBV7-9 to TRBJ1-3; tentative D call: TRBD1 (6 bases). The CDR3 length is 17 residues. The V and J ends lost 4 bases and 1 base respectively, with 17 bases between them. Germline-derived CDR1 and CDR2 are SEHNR and FQNEAQ (reference sequence). For the CDR3, the DNA is TGTGCCAGCAGCTCGAGGGGGGACGCCCCATCTGGAAACACCATATATTTT. As protein: CASSSRGDAPSGNTIYF.

The chain links TRBV18 to TRBJ2-3; D is ambiguous. The CDR3 covers 15 residues. Germline CDR1 is KGHSH and CDR2 is LQKENI. The V end was cut by 5 bases, the J end by 3 bases, with 15 bases between. The CDR3 loop is CASSSRSWGTDTQYF. The DNA of the CDR3 is TGTGCCAGCTCATCACGTTCGTGGGGTACAGATACGCAGTATTTT.